This is a list of T cell receptor beta chains from one sample in a study of identical twins. TCRdb itself ran the 5' RACE reads through MiXCR, one entry per CDR3 protein. The repertoire consists of approximately 690,000 distinct CDR3 sequences, with roughly 6.2% occurring once and the leading ten covering around 2%. Sequencing was done on a sample of naive T cells sorted from blood. The receptors shown here come from a man between 18 and 29 years old in good health. Each CDR3 is given with its conserved first and last residue. The D gene is left open where the match is weak. The size field is filled for only some rows; it gives once, few, many or a size class.

cdr3_aa: CASESPGLRDNEQFF; cdr3_nt: TGTGCCAGCGAAAGTCCTGGCCTAAGAGACAATGAGCAGTTCTTC; d_call: .; v_call: TRBV6-1; clone_size: many; j_call: TRBJ2-1
cdr3_aa: CSARGAGQAFNEQFF; cdr3_nt: TGCAGTGCTAGAGGAGCGGGTCAGGCCTTCAATGAGCAGTTCTTC; d_call: .; v_call: TRBV20-1; clone_size: few; j_call: TRBJ2-1
cdr3_aa: CASSLSDRTYEQYF; cdr3_nt: TGTGCCAGCAGCTTATCAGACAGAACCTACGAGCAGTACTTC; d_call: .; v_call: TRBV7-3; clone_size: many; j_call: TRBJ2-7
cdr3_aa: CASRRADSPLHF; cdr3_nt: TGTGCCAGCAGACGCGCCGATTCACCCCTCCACTTT; d_call: .; v_call: TRBV2; clone_size: few; j_call: TRBJ1-6
cdr3_aa: CASSLGLAGAIDTQYF; cdr3_nt: TGTGCCAGCAGTTTGGGCCTAGCGGGAGCTATAGATACGCAGTATTTT; d_call: TRBD2; v_call: TRBV28; clone_size: .; j_call: TRBJ2-3
cdr3_aa: CASSPRALGKTQYF; cdr3_nt: TGTGCCAGCAGCCCACGAGCCCTAGGGAAGACCCAGTACTTC; d_call: .; v_call: TRBV7-2; clone_size: .; j_call: TRBJ2-5
cdr3_aa: CASSLSGLAGNNEQFF; cdr3_nt: TGTGCCAGCAGCCTAAGCGGACTAGCGGGGAACAATGAGCAGTTCTTC; d_call: TRBD2; v_call: TRBV11-2; clone_size: .; j_call: TRBJ2-1
cdr3_aa: CATSRGGLQETQYF; cdr3_nt: TGTGCCACCAGCAGGGGGGGATTGCAAGAGACCCAGTACTTC; d_call: .; v_call: TRBV15; clone_size: few; j_call: TRBJ2-5
cdr3_aa: CASSLTGSLSYNEQFF; cdr3_nt: TGTGCCAGCAGTCTAACAGGGAGCCTCTCCTACAATGAGCAGTTCTTC; d_call: .; v_call: TRBV7-2; clone_size: many; j_call: TRBJ2-1
cdr3_aa: CSVERDGSYNEQFF; cdr3_nt: TGCAGCGTTGAGAGGGACGGCTCCTACAATGAGCAGTTCTTC; d_call: .; v_call: TRBV29-1; clone_size: few; j_call: TRBJ2-1
cdr3_aa: CASSNLYTDTQYF; cdr3_nt: TGTGCCAGCAGTAATTTATACACAGATACGCAGTATTTT; d_call: .; v_call: TRBV27; clone_size: many; j_call: TRBJ2-3
cdr3_aa: CASSQDPGREGYTF; cdr3_nt: TGCGCCAGCAGCCAAGATCCCGGGCGAGAGGGCTACACCTTC; d_call: .; v_call: TRBV4-3; clone_size: few; j_call: TRBJ1-2
cdr3_aa: CSARERNYNEQFF; cdr3_nt: TGCAGTGCTAGAGAGCGGAACTACAATGAGCAGTTCTTC; d_call: .; v_call: TRBV20-1; clone_size: .; j_call: TRBJ2-1
cdr3_aa: CASSLDRSHFYGYTF; cdr3_nt: TGTGCCAGCAGTCTGGACAGGTCGCATTTCTATGGCTACACCTTC; d_call: TRBD1; v_call: TRBV12-3/TRBV12-4; clone_size: .; j_call: TRBJ1-2
cdr3_aa: CASSRTVDSHQPQHF; cdr3_nt: TGTGCCAGCAGCCGGACCGTGGACAGTCATCAGCCCCAGCATTTT; d_call: .; v_call: TRBV6-1; clone_size: few; j_call: TRBJ1-5
cdr3_aa: CASSQLTSLVTNIQYF; cdr3_nt: TGTGCCAGCAGTCAATTGACATCTTTGGTAACAAACATTCAGTACTTC; d_call: .; v_call: TRBV12-3/TRBV12-4; clone_size: many; j_call: TRBJ2-4
cdr3_aa: CSVVRTSGRTEQYF; cdr3_nt: TGCAGCGTTGTCCGGACTAGCGGGAGAACCGAGCAGTACTTC; d_call: TRBD2; v_call: TRBV29-1; clone_size: .; j_call: TRBJ2-7
cdr3_aa: CASTGLTKTEAFF; cdr3_nt: TGTGCCAGCACGGGTCTTACTAAGACTGAAGCTTTCTTT; d_call: .; v_call: TRBV28; clone_size: .; j_call: TRBJ1-1
cdr3_aa: CASSPRRRGLDNEQFF; cdr3_nt: TGTGCCAGCAGCCCGCGACGACGGGGACTAGACAATGAGCAGTTCTTC; d_call: TRBD2; v_call: TRBV5-6; clone_size: many; j_call: TRBJ2-1
cdr3_aa: CASSPRLAGVNNEQFF; cdr3_nt: TGTGCCAGCAGCCCCAGACTAGCGGGAGTGAACAATGAGCAGTTCTTC; d_call: TRBD2; v_call: TRBV7-3; clone_size: few; j_call: TRBJ2-1
cdr3_aa: CASSPFEVYNEQFF; cdr3_nt: TGCGCCAGCAGCCCCTTCGAGGTGTACAATGAGCAGTTCTTC; d_call: .; v_call: TRBV5-1; clone_size: few; j_call: TRBJ2-1
cdr3_aa: CASSRTGELETQYF; cdr3_nt: TGTGCCAGCAGTCGGACAGGGGAGCTGGAGACCCAGTACTTC; d_call: TRBD1; v_call: TRBV27; clone_size: many; j_call: TRBJ2-5
cdr3_aa: CASSWTDYNEQFF; cdr3_nt: TGTGCCAGCAGCTGGACAGATTACAATGAGCAGTTCTTC; d_call: .; v_call: TRBV7-6; clone_size: .; j_call: TRBJ2-1
cdr3_aa: CASARVLGNSNQPQHF; cdr3_nt: TGTGCCAGCGCCCGAGTGTTGGGGAATAGCAATCAGCCCCAGCATTTT; d_call: .; v_call: TRBV2; clone_size: .; j_call: TRBJ1-5
cdr3_aa: CASSFVGGATEAFF; cdr3_nt: TGTGCCAGCAGTTTTGTCGGGGGAGCCACTGAAGCTTTCTTT; d_call: .; v_call: TRBV12-3/TRBV12-4; clone_size: few; j_call: TRBJ1-1
cdr3_aa: CASSVVAAETGELFF; cdr3_nt: TGTGCCAGCAGCGTAGTAGCCGCTGAAACCGGGGAGCTGTTTTTT; d_call: .; v_call: TRBV9; clone_size: many; j_call: TRBJ2-2
cdr3_aa: CSARDLGGANVLTF; cdr3_nt: TGCAGTGCTAGAGATCTCGGTGGGGCCAACGTCCTGACTTTC; d_call: .; v_call: TRBV20-1; clone_size: .; j_call: TRBJ2-6
cdr3_aa: CASTKNPGAGELFF; cdr3_nt: TGTGCCAGCACTAAGAACCCTGGAGCCGGGGAGCTGTTTTTT; d_call: .; v_call: TRBV2; clone_size: few; j_call: TRBJ2-2
cdr3_aa: CASSLVLDRSSYNEQFF; cdr3_nt: TGTGCCAGCAGCTTAGTATTAGACAGGAGCTCCTACAATGAGCAGTTCTTC; d_call: .; v_call: TRBV7-9; clone_size: many; j_call: TRBJ2-1
cdr3_aa: CASSYIAFSGSDEQFF; cdr3_nt: TGTGCCAGCAGTTATATTGCGTTTAGCGGGAGTGATGAGCAGTTCTTC; d_call: TRBD2; v_call: TRBV6-5; clone_size: .; j_call: TRBJ2-1
cdr3_aa: CASSRTSDRDTQYF; cdr3_nt: TGTGCCAGCAGTCGGACTAGCGACCGAGATACGCAGTATTTT; d_call: TRBD2; v_call: TRBV12-3/TRBV12-4; clone_size: few; j_call: TRBJ2-3
cdr3_aa: CASSLATSGRGDTQYF; cdr3_nt: TGCGCCAGCAGCTTGGCTACTAGCGGGAGGGGAGATACGCAGTATTTT; d_call: TRBD2; v_call: TRBV5-1; clone_size: .; j_call: TRBJ2-3
cdr3_aa: CASVGRATISGNTIYF; cdr3_nt: TGTGCCAGCGTCGGCAGGGCAACTATCTCTGGAAACACCATATATTTT; d_call: .; v_call: TRBV6-1; clone_size: .; j_call: TRBJ1-3
cdr3_aa: CATREGNTGELFF; cdr3_nt: TGTGCCACCAGGGAGGGGAACACCGGGGAGCTGTTTTTT; d_call: .; v_call: TRBV24-1; clone_size: many; j_call: TRBJ2-2
cdr3_aa: CASSLTGAVVRADTQYF; cdr3_nt: TGTGCCAGCAGCTTGACAGGGGCGGTCGTTCGGGCAGATACGCAGTATTTT; d_call: TRBD1; v_call: TRBV5-4; clone_size: .; j_call: TRBJ2-3
cdr3_aa: CSARGRPAVNTDTQYF; cdr3_nt: TGCAGTGCTAGAGGCCGCCCAGCGGTAAACACAGATACGCAGTATTTT; d_call: .; v_call: TRBV20-1; clone_size: many; j_call: TRBJ2-3
cdr3_aa: CASSLSVLYEQYF; cdr3_nt: TGTGCCAGCAGTTTATCGGTCCTATACGAGCAGTACTTC; d_call: .; v_call: TRBV27; clone_size: many; j_call: TRBJ2-7
cdr3_aa: CASSFKGRTGELFF; cdr3_nt: TGTGCCAGCAGCTTTAAGGGGAGAACCGGGGAGCTGTTTTTT; d_call: .; v_call: TRBV11-2; clone_size: many; j_call: TRBJ2-2
cdr3_aa: CASSLAQGAGEQYF; cdr3_nt: TGTGCCAGCAGTTTAGCGCAGGGGGCGGGCGAGCAGTACTTC; d_call: TRBD1; v_call: TRBV12-3/TRBV12-4; clone_size: .; j_call: TRBJ2-7
cdr3_aa: CSFSPGGILDTQYF; cdr3_nt: TGCAGCTTCTCTCCTGGTGGGATTTTGGATACGCAGTATTTT; d_call: .; v_call: TRBV29-1; clone_size: .; j_call: TRBJ2-3
cdr3_aa: CASSLIDIQYF; cdr3_nt: TGTGCCAGCAGTTTAATCGACATTCAGTACTTC; d_call: .; v_call: TRBV12-3/TRBV12-4; clone_size: many; j_call: TRBJ2-4
cdr3_aa: CASSSALGSPLHF; cdr3_nt: TGTGCCAGCAGTTCTGCTTTGGGTTCACCCCTCCACTTT; d_call: .; v_call: TRBV6-5; clone_size: .; j_call: TRBJ1-6
cdr3_aa: CASSARQGYNEQFF; cdr3_nt: TGTGCCAGCAGCGCCCGACAGGGCTACAATGAGCAGTTCTTC; d_call: TRBD1; v_call: TRBV11-3; clone_size: .; j_call: TRBJ2-1
cdr3_aa: CASSLSLDEQYF; cdr3_nt: TGCGCCAGCAGCTTATCCCTGGACGAGCAGTACTTC; d_call: .; v_call: TRBV5-1; clone_size: .; j_call: TRBJ2-7
cdr3_aa: CSGAVDPWTGELFF; cdr3_nt: TGCAGCGGTGCTGTGGACCCCTGGACCGGGGAGCTGTTTTTT; d_call: .; v_call: TRBV29-1; clone_size: .; j_call: TRBJ2-2
cdr3_aa: CASSLVTFTGELFF; cdr3_nt: TGTGCCAGCAGTTTGGTGACGTTCACCGGGGAGCTGTTTTTT; d_call: .; v_call: TRBV28; clone_size: many; j_call: TRBJ2-2
cdr3_aa: CASSRLGGLNEQFF; cdr3_nt: TGTGCCAGCAGCCGTTTGGGGGGCTTGAATGAGCAGTTCTTC; d_call: .; v_call: TRBV12-3/TRBV12-4; clone_size: many; j_call: TRBJ2-1
cdr3_aa: CASSFPSGRDTQYF; cdr3_nt: TGTGCCAGCAGTTTCCCCAGCGGACGAGATACGCAGTATTTT; d_call: .; v_call: TRBV28; clone_size: many; j_call: TRBJ2-3
cdr3_aa: CASRDTPDPSNQPQHF; cdr3_nt: TGTGCCAGCAGGGACACTCCAGACCCTAGCAATCAGCCCCAGCATTTT; d_call: .; v_call: TRBV27; clone_size: .; j_call: TRBJ1-5
cdr3_aa: CSASLAGLGMSKNIQYF; cdr3_nt: TGCAGTGCTAGTTTGGCCGGTCTGGGAATGTCCAAAAACATTCAGTACTTC; d_call: .; v_call: TRBV20-1; clone_size: many; j_call: TRBJ2-4
cdr3_aa: CASSYPGTNEQYF; cdr3_nt: TGTGCCAGCAGCTACCCCGGGACGAACGAGCAGTACTTC; d_call: .; v_call: TRBV2; clone_size: few; j_call: TRBJ2-7
cdr3_aa: CASSLPGTKAGELFF; cdr3_nt: TGCGCCAGCAGCTTACCCGGGACAAAGGCCGGGGAGCTGTTTTTT; d_call: .; v_call: TRBV5-1; clone_size: .; j_call: TRBJ2-2
cdr3_aa: CASWGRNQPQHF; cdr3_nt: TGTGCCAGCTGGGGTAGAAATCAGCCCCAGCATTTT; d_call: .; v_call: TRBV2; clone_size: .; j_call: TRBJ1-5
cdr3_aa: CSVVGRMNTEAFF; cdr3_nt: TGCAGCGTTGTGGGCAGGATGAACACTGAAGCTTTCTTT; d_call: .; v_call: TRBV29-1; clone_size: many; j_call: TRBJ1-1